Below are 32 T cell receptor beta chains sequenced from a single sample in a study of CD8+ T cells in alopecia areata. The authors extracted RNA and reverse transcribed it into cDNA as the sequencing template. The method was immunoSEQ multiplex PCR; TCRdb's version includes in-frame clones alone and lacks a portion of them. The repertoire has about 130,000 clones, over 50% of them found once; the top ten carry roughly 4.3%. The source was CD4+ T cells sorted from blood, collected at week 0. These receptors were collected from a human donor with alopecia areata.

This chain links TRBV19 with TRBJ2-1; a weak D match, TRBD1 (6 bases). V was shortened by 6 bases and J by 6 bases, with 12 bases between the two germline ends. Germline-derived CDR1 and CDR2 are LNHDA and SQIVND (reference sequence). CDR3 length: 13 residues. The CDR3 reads CASRLTRGNEQFF. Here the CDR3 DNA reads TGTGCCAGTAGACTAACCAGGGGCAATGAGCAGTTCTTC.

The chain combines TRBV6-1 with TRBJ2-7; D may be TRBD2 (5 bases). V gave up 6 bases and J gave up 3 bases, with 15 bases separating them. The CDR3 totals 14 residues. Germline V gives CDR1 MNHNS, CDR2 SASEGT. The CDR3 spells CASSVEGAIYEQYF. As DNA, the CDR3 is TGTGCCAGCAGCGTAGAGGGTGCCATCTACGAGCAGTACTTC.

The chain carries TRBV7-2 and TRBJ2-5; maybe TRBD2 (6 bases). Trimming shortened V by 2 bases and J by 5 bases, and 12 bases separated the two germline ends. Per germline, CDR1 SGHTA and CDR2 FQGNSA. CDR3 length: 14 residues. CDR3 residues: CASSLSRGRETQYF. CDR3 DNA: TGTGCCAGCAGCTTATCGCGGGGCCGGGAGACCCAGTACTTC.

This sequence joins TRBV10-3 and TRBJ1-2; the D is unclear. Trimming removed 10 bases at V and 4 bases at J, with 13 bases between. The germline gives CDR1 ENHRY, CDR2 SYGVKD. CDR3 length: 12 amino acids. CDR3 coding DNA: TGTGCCAGCGAGCAGCCGGGCTATGGCTACACCTTC. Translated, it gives CASEQPGYGYTF.

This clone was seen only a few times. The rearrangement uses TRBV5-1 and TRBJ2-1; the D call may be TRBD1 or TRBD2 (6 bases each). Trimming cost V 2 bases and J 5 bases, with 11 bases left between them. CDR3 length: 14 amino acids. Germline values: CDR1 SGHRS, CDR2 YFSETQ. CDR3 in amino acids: CASSLRRGDNEQFF. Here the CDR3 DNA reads TGCGCCAGCAGCTTACGAAGGGGGGACAATGAGCAGTTCTTC.

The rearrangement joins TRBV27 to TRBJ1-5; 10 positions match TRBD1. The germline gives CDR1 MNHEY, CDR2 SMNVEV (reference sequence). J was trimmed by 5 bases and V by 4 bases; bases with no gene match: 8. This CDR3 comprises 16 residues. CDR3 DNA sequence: TGTGCCAGCAGTTCGGGACAGGGGACTTCTTATCAGCCCCAGCATTTT. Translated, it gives CASSSGQGTSYQPQHF.

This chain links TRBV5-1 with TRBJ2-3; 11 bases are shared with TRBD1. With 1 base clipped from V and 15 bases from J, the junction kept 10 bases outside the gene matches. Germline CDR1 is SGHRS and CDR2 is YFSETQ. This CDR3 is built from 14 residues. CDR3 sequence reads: CASSLFLSGTGGYF. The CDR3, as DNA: TGCGCCAGCAGCTTGTTCTTATCCGGGACAGGGGGATATTTT.

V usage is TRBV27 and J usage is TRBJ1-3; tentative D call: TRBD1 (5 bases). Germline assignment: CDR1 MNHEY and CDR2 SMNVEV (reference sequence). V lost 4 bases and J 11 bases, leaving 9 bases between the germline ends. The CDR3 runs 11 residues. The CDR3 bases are TGTGCCAGCAGTTCAGGGCTTTCCATATATTTT. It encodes CASSSGLSIYF.

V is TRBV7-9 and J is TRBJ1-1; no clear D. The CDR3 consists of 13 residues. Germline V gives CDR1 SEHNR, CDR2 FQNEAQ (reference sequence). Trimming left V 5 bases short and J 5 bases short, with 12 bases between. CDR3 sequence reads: CASSLLQETEAFF. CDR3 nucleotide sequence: TGTGCCAGCAGCCTGCTCCAGGAGACTGAAGCTTTCTTT.

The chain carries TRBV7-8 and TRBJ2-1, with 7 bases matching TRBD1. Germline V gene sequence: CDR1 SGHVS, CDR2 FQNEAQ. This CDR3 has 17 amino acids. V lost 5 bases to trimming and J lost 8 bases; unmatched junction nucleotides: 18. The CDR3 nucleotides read TGTGCCAGCAGCCGCGATATGAGAGAGGGGGCTTCGGATGAGCAGTTCTTC. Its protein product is CASSRDMREGASDEQFF. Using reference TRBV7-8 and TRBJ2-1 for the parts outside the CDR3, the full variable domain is GAGVSQSPRYKVAKRGQDVALRCDPISGHVSLFWYQQALGQGPEFLTYFQNEAQLDKSGLPSDRFFAERPEGSVSTLKIQRTQQEDSAVYLCASSRDMREGASDEQFFGPGTRLTVL.

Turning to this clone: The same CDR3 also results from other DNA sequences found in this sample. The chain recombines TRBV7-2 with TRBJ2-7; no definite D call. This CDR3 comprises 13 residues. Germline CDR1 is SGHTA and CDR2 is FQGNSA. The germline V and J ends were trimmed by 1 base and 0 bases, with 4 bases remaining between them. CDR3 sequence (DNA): TGTGCCAGCAGCTTAGGAGTCTCCTACGAGCAGTACTTC. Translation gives CASSLGVSYEQYF.

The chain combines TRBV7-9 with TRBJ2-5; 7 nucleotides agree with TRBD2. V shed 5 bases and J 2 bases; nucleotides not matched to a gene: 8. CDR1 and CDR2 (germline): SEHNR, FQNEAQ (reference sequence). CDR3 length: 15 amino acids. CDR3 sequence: CASSASTSRQETQYF. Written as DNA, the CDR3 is TGTGCCAGCAGCGCCTCGACTAGCAGACAAGAGACCCAGTACTTC.

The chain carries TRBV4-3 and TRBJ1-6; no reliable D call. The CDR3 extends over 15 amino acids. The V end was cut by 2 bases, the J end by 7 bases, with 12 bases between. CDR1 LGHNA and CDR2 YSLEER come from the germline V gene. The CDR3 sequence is CASSQNGIPNSPLHF. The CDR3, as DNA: TGCGCCAGCAGCCAAAACGGAATTCCCAATTCACCCCTCCACTTT.

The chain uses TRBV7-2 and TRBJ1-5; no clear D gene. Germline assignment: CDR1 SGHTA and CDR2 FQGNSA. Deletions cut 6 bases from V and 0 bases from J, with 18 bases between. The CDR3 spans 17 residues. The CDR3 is CASRSRTSGNSNQPQHF. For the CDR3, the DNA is TGTGCCAGCAGGAGTCGGACGTCGGGAAATAGCAATCAGCCCCAGCATTTT.

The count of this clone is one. The CDR3 protein is CASSSRRETQYF. CDR3 DNA: TGTGCCAGCAGCTCCAGGCGGGAGACCCAGTACTTC. This sequence joins TRBV7-2 and TRBJ2-5; D gene unclear. CDR3 size: 12 residues. Per germline, CDR1 SGHTA and CDR2 FQGNSA. Deletions cut 4 bases from V and 5 bases from J, with 8 bases between.

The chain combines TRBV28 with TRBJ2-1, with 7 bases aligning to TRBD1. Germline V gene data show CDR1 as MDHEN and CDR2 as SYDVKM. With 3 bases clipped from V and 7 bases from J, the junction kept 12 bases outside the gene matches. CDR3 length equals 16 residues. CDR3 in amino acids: CASSFALSVRGNEQFF. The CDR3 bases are TGTGCCAGCAGTTTTGCTCTATCGGTCAGGGGGAATGAGCAGTTCTTC.

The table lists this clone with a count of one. DNA of the CDR3: TGTGCCAGCAGCTTGGAGCGGGGACTATTAGCCAAAAACATTCAGTACTTC. Translation: CASSLERGLLAKNIQYF. J is TRBJ2-4 and V is TRBV5-6, with 7 bases matching TRBD2. The CDR3 loop spans 17 amino acids. Germline CDR1 and CDR2: SGHDT and YYEEEE. Losses at the gene ends were 0 bases for V and 0 bases for J; bases not matched to a gene: 6.

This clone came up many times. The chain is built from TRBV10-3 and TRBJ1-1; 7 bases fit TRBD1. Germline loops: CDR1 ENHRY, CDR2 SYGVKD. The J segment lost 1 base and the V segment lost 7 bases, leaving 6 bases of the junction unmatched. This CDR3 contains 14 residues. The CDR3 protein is CAITPGGENTEAFF. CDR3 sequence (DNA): TGTGCCATCACCCCAGGGGGGGAGAACACTGAAGCTTTCTTT.

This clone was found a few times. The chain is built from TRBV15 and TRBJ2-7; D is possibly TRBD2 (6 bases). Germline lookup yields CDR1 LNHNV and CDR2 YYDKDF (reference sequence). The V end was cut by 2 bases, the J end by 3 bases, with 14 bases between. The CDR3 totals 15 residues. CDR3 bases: TGTGCCACCAGCAGACCACTCCCGGAGGGCTACGAGCAGTACTTC. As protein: CATSRPLPEGYEQYF.

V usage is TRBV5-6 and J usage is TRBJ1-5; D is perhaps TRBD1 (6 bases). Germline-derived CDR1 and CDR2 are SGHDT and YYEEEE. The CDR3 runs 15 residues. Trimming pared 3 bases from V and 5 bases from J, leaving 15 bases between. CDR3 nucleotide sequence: TGTGCCAGCAGCTCCCAATCCAGGGGTGATCAGCCCCAGCATTTT. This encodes CASSSQSRGDQPQHF.

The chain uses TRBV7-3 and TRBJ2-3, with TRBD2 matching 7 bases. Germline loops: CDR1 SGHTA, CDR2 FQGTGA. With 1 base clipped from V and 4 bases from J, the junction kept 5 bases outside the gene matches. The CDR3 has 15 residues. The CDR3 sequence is CASSLRGSGADTQYF. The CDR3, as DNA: TGTGCCAGCAGCTTAAGGGGAAGCGGGGCAGATACGCAGTATTTT.

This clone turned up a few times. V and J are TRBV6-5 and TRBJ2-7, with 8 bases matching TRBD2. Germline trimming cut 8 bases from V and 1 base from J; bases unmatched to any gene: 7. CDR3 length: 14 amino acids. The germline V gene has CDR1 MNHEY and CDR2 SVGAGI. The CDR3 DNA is TGTGCCAGCGGAGCGGGAGCACTATCCTACGAGCAGTACTTC. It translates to CASGAGALSYEQYF.

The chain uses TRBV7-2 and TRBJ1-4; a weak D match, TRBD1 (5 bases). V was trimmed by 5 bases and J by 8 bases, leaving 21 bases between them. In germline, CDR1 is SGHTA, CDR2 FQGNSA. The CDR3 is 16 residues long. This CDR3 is CASSLHSGTRGEKLFF. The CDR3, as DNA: TGTGCCAGCAGCCTACATTCCGGGACTCGGGGGGAAAAACTGTTTTTT.

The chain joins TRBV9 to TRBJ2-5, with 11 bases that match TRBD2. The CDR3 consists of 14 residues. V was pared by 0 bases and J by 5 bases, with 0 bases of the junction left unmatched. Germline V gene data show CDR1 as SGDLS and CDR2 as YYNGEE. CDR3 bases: TGTGCCAGCAGCGTAGCTAGCGGGGGGGAGACCCAGTACTTC. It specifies CASSVASGGETQYF.

As DNA, the CDR3 is TGTGCCAGCAGCTTGTCGACGGGAGTTCTAGATACGCAGTATTTT. Translated, it gives CASSLSTGVLDTQYF. This rearrangement joins TRBV7-8 to TRBJ2-3, with D maybe TRBD2 (6 bases). V was trimmed by 3 bases and J by 5 bases, leaving 15 bases between them. This CDR3 is 15 amino acids long. Germline V lookup: CDR1 SGHVS, CDR2 FQNEAQ.

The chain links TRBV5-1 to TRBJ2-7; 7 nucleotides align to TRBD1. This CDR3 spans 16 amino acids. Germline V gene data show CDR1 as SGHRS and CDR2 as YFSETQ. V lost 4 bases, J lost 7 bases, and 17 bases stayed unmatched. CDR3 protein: CASSLTSGQIISEQYF. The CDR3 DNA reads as TGCGCCAGCAGCCTGACGTCGGGACAGATCATCTCGGAGCAGTACTTC.

As DNA, the CDR3 is TGCAGCGTTGAAGATCTCCCCGCGAATGAGCAGTTCTTC. This sequence encodes CSVEDLPANEQFF. The chain carries TRBV29-1 and TRBJ2-1, with D uncertain. Germline V lookup: CDR1 SQVTM, CDR2 ANQGSEA. The CDR3 is made up of 13 amino acids. Trimming stripped 0 bases from V and 7 bases from J, with 10 bases between.

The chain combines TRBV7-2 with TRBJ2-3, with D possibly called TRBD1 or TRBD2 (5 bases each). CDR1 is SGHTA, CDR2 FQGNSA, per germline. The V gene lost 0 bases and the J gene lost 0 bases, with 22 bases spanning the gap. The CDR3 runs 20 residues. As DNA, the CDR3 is TGTGCCAGCAGCTTAGCCGACGGGACCTGGCGGAGGTCTAGCACAGATACGCAGTATTTT. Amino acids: CASSLADGTWRRSSTDTQYF.

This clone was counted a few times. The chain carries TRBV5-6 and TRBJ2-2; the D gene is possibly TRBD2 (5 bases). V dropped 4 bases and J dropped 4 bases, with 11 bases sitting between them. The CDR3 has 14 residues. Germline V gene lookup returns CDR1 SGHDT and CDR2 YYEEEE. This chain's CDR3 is CASSLVRGTGELFF. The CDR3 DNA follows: TGTGCCAGCAGCCTCGTCCGGGGCACCGGGGAGCTGTTTTTT.

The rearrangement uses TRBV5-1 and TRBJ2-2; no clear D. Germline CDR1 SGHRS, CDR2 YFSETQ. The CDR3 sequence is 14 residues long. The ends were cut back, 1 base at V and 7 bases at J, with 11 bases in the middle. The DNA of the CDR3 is TGCGCCAGCAGCTTGCGGCCGGTTAGCGGGGAGCTGTTTTTT. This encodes CASSLRPVSGELFF.

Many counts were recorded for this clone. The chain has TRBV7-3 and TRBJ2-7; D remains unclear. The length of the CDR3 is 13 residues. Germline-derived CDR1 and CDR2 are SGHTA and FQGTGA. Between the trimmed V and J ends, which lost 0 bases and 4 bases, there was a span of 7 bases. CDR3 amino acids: CASSLTEGYEQYF. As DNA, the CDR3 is TGTGCCAGCAGCTTAACGGAAGGGTACGAGCAGTACTTC.

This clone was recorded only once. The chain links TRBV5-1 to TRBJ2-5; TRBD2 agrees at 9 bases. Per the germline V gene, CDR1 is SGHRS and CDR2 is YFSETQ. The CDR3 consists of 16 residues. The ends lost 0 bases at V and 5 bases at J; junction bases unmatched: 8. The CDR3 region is CASSLAGGREGETQYF. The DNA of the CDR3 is TGCGCCAGCAGCTTGGCTGGCGGGAGGGAAGGGGAGACCCAGTACTTC.